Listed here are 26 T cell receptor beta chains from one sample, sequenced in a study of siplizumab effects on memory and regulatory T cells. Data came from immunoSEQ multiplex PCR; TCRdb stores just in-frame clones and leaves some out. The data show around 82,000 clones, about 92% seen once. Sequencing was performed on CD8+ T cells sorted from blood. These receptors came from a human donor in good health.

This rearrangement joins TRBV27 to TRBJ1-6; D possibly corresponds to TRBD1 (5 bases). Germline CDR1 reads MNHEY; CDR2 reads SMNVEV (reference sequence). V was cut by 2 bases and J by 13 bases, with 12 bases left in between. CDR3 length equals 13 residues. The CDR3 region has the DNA TGTGCCAGCAGTTTAGCCGGGACCGACCCCCTCCACTTT. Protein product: CASSLAGTDPLHF.

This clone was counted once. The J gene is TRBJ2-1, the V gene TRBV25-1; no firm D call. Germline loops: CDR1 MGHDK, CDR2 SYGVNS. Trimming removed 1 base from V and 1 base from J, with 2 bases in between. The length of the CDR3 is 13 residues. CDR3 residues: CASSELSYNEQFF. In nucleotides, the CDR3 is TGTGCCAGCAGTGAATTATCCTACAATGAGCAGTTCTTC.

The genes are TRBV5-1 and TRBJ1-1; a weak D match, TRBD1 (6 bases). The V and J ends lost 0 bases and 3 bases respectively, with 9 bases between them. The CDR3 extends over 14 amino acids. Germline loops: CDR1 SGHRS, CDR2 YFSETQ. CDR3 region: CASSLAGVDTEAFF. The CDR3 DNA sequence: TGCGCCAGCAGCTTGGCAGGGGTCGACACTGAAGCTTTCTTT. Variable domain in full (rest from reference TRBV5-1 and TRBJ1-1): KAGVTQTPRYLIKTRGQQVTLSCSPISGHRSVSWYQQTPGQGLQFLFEYFSETQRNKGNFPGRFSGRQFSNSRSEMNVSTLELGDSALYLCASSLAGVDTEAFFGQGTRLTVV.

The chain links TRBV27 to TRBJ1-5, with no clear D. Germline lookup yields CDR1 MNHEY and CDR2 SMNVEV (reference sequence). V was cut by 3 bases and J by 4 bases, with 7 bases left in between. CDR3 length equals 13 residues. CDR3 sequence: CASSLQGNQPQHF. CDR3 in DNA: TGTGCCAGCAGTTTGCAAGGGAATCAGCCCCAGCATTTT.

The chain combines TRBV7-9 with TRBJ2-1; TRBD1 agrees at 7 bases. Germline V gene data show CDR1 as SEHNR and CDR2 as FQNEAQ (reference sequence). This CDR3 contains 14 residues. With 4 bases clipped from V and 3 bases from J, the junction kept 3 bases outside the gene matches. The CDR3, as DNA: TGTGCCAGCAGCTCCCGGGACAGCTACAATGAGCAGTTCTTC. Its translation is CASSSRDSYNEQFF.

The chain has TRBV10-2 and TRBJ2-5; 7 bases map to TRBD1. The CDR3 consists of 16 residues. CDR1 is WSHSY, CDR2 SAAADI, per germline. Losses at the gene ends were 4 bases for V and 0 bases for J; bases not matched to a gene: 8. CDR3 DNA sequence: TGCGCCAGCAGTGTGACGGGACAGTTATACCAAGAGACCCAGTACTTC. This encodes CASSVTGQLYQETQYF.

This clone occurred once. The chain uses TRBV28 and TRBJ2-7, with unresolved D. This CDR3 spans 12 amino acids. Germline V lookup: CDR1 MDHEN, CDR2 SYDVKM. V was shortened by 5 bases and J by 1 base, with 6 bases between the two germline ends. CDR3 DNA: TGTGCCAGCAGTGACGGGTCCTACGAGCAGTACTTC. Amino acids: CASSDGSYEQYF.

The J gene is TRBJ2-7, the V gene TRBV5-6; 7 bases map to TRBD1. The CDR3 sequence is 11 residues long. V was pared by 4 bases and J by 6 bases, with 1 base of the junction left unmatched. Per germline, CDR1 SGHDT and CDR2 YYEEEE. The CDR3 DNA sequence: TGTGCCAGCAGCCGACAGGGCGAGCAGTACTTC. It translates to CASSRQGEQYF.

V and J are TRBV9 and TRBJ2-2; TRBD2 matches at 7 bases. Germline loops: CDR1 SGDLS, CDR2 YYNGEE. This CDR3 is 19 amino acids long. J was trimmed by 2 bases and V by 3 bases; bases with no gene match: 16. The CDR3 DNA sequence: TGTGCCAGCAGCGCATCATCGCGGGGGTTAAACAGCAACACCGGGGAGCTGTTTTTT. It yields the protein CASSASSRGLNSNTGELFF. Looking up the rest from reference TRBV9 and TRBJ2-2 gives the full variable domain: DSGVTQTPKHLITATGQRVTLRCSPRSGDLSVYWYQQSLDQGLQFLIQYYNGEERAKGNILERFSAQQFPDLHSELNLSSLELGDSALYFCASSASSRGLNSNTGELFFGEGSRLTVL.

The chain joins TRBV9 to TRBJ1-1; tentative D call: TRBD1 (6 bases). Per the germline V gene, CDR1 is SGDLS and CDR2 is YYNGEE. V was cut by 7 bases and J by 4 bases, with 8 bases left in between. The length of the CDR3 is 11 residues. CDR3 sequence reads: CASARGTEAFF. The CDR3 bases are TGTGCCAGCGCCAGGGGCACTGAAGCTTTCTTT.

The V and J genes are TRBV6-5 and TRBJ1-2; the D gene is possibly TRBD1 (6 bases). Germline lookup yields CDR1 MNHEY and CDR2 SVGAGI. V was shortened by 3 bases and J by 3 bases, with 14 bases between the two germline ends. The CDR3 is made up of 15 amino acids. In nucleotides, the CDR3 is TGTGCCAGCAGTTATACCATGACAGGTGACTATGGCTACACCTTC. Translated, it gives CASSYTMTGDYGYTF.

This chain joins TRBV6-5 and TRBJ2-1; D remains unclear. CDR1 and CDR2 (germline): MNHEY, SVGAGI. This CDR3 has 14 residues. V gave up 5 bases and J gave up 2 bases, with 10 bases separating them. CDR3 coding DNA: TGTGCCAGCAGTAGGCAGAACACCTACAATGAGCAGTTCTTC. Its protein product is CASSRQNTYNEQFF.

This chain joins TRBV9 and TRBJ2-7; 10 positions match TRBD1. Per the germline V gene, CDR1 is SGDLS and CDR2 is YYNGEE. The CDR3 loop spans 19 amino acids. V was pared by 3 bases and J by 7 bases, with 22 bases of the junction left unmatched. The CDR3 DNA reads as TGTGCCAGCAGCGCCAATTTCGATATGGCCGGGACAGGGGAAGGTGAGCAGTACTTC. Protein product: CASSANFDMAGTGEGEQYF.

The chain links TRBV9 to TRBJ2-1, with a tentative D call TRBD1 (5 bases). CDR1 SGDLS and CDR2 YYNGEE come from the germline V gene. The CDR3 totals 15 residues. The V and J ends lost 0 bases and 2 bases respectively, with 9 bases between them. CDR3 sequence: CASSVDQGAYNEQFF. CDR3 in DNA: TGTGCCAGCAGCGTAGACCAGGGCGCCTACAATGAGCAGTTCTTC.

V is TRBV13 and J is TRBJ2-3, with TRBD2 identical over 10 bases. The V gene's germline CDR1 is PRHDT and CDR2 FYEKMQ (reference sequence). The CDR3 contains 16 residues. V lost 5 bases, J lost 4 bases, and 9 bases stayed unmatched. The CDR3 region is CASSPSSGGAADTQYF. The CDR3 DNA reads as TGTGCCAGCAGCCCGTCGAGCGGGGGGGCGGCAGATACGCAGTATTTT. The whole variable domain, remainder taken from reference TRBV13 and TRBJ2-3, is AAGVIQSPRHLIKEKRETATLKCYPIPRHDTVYWYQQGPGQDPQFLISFYEKMQSDKGSIPDRFSAQQFSDYHSELNMSSLELGDSALYFCASSPSSGGAADTQYFGPGTRLTVL.

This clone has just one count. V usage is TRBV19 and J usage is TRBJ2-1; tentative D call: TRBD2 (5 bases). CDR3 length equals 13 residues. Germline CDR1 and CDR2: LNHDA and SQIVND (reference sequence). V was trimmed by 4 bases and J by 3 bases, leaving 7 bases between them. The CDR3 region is CASSRTDYNEQFF. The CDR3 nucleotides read TGTGCCAGTAGTAGGACTGACTACAATGAGCAGTTCTTC.

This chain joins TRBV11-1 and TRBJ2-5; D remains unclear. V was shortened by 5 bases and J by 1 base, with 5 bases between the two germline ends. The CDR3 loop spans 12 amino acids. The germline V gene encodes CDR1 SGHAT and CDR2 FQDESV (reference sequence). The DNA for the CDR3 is TGTGCCAGCAGCCGGCCCCAAGAGACCCAGTACTTC. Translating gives CASSRPQETQYF.

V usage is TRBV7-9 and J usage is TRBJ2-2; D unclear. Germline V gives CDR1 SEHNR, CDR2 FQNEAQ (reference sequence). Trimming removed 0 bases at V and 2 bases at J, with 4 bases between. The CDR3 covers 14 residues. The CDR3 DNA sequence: TGTGCCAGCAGCTTAGCAGCAAACACCGGGGAGCTGTTTTTT. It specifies CASSLAANTGELFF.

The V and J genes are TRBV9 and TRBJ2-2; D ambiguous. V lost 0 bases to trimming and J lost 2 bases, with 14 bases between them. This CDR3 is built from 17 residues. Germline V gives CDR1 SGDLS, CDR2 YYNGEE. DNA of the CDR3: TGTGCCAGCAGCGTAGTAGTGGATTTCCCCAACACCGGGGAGCTGTTTTTT. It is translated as CASSVVVDFPNTGELFF.

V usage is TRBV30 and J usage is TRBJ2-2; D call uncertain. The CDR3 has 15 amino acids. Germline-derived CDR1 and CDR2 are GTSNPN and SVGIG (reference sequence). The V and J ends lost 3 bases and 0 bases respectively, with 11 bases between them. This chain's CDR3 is CAWSDPTANTGELFF. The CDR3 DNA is TGTGCCTGGAGCGATCCTACAGCGAACACCGGGGAGCTGTTTTTT.

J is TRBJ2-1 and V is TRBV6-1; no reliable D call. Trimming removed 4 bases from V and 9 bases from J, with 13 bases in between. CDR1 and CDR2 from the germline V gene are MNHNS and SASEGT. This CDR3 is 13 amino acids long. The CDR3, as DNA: TGTGCCAGCAGTGCCCCCAACGACGGTGAGCAGTTCTTC. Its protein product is CASSAPNDGEQFF.

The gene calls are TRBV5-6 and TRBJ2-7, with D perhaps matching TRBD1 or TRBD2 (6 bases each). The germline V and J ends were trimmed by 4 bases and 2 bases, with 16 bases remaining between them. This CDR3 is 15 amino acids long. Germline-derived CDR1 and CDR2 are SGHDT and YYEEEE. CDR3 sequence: CASSDEGEVPYEQYF. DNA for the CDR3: TGTGCCAGCAGCGATGAGGGGGAGGTTCCCTACGAGCAGTACTTC.

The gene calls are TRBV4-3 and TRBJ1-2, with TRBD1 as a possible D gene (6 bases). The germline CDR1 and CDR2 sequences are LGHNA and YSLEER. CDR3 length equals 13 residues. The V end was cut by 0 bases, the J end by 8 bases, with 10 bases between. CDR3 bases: TGCGCCAGCAGCCAAGATACAGGGTCCGGCTACACCTTC. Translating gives CASSQDTGSGYTF.

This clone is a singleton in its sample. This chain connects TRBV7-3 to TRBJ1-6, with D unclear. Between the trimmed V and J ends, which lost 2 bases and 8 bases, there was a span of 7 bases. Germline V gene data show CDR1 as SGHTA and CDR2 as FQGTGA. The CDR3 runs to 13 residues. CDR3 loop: CASSLSPDSPLHF. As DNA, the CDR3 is TGTGCCAGCAGCTTATCTCCTGATTCACCCCTCCACTTT.

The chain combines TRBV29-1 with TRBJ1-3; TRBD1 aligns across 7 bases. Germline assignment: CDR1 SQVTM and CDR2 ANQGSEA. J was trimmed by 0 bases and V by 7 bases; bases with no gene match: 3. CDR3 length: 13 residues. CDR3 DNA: TGCAGCGCCGGGACAGCCTCTGGAAACACCATATATTTT. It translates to CSAGTASGNTIYF.

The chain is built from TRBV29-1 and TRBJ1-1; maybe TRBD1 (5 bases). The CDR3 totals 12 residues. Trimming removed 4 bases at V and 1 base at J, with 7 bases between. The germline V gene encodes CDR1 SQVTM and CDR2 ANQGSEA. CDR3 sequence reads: CSVVGGNTEAFF. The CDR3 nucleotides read TGCAGCGTTGTCGGGGGGAACACTGAAGCTTTCTTT.